Listed here is a single T cell receptor beta chain. The data derive from a study of blood T cell repertoires in COVID-19. Looking at the study overall: The study drew acute and convalescent COVID-19 samples from the United States, Italy and Spain. From T cells, B-cell-depleted T cells, or PBMCs came the material, which was cDNA or gDNA.

Each participant's cohort was designated according to participant-reported clinical history. Trimming took 1 base from V and 8 from J, leaving 15 bases between them. Germline CDR1 KGHSH, CDR2 LQKENI. The CDR3 loop spans 16 amino acids. The method was immunoSEQ multiplex PCR; TCRdb's version includes in-frame clones alone and lacks a portion of them. The table records around 150,000 clones, about 79% of them present only once. The sequenced sample consisted of PBMCs or T cells enriched from blood (not recorded which). The source is a woman between 45 and 60 years old who had recovered from COVID-19. The chain links TRBV18 to TRBJ1-6, with D possibly being TRBD1 (5 bases). As DNA, the CDR3 is TGTGCCAGCTCACCACGCGGTGCAGGGAGGGATTCACCCCTCCACTTT. Amino acid sequence: CASSPRGAGRDSPLHF. Using reference TRBV18 and TRBJ1-6 for the parts outside the CDR3, the full variable domain is NAGVMQNPRHLVRRRGQEARLRCSPMKGHSHVYWYRQLPEEGLKFMVYLQKENIIDESGMPKERFSAEFPKEGPSILRIQQVVRGDSAAYFCASSPRGAGRDSPLHFGNGTRLTVT.